Here is one T cell receptor beta chain with its context. TCRdb re-analysed the 5' RACE reads in MiXCR, keeping a single row per CDR3 protein. The profile shows tens of thousands of distinct CDR3 sequences, approximately 16% of them singletons. The sample originates from a study of HIV-infected patients and healthy controls. The V gene's germline CDR1 is DFQATT and CDR2 SNEGSKA (reference sequence). The CDR3 contains 14 residues. V dropped 3 bases and J dropped 5 bases, with 17 bases sitting between them. Sequences were obtained from CD4+ T cells from blood. This chain joins TRBV20-1 and TRBJ2-7; D is unclear. The sequence derives from a human donor in good health. As DNA, the CDR3 is TGCAGTGCTAGTTTCACGGTAACTTTGCACGAGCAGTACTTC. Amino acid sequence: CSASFTVTLHEQYF.